This T cell receptor (beta chain) was captured by sequencing in a study of blood T cells in healthy people across ages. Next came a second PCR, run for roughly 6 to 11 cycles, which used a sample-barcoded 5' primer along with a J-beta primer mix. A template-switch adaptor with 12 random nucleotides tagged each cDNA molecule. One entry per CDR3 protein, called by TCRdb with MiXCR from the 5' RACE reads. Counted here are around 940,000 distinct CDR3 sequences, roughly 51% occurring once; the ten biggest clones make up about 22%. A word on this clonotype: Its antigen is unknown.

The study, taken as a whole, reports: Diversity estimates from one million T cells were considered underestimates. There was no known CMV status for donors, so expanded clonotype changes were possibly confounded. Roughly linear age-related decline in beta diversity appeared, significant by age about 37.

This CDR3 is built from 16 residues. CDR1 is SGHRS, CDR2 YFSETQ, per germline. V was cut by 1 base and J by 3 bases, with 15 bases left in between. The chain uses TRBV5-1 and TRBJ2-3; D may be TRBD1 (5 bases). The sample taken for sequencing was blood. The clonotype comes from a woman aged 55-75 years in good health. In nucleotides, the CDR3 is TGCGCCAGCAGCTTGCCAAGGGGCATTTCTACAGATACGCAGTATTTT. It yields the protein CASSLPRGISTDTQYF.